This T cell receptor (beta chain) was recovered during a study of tumor and adjacent non-tumor tissue in lung cancer. A modified ARM-PCR protocol with three rounds of nested PCR amplified TCRbeta. TCRdb processed the multiplex PCR reads anew with MiXCR; each CDR3 protein has one entry. The sample lists under 75,000 distinct CDR3 sequences; approximately 68% were seen once. The template was RNA from unsorted bulk tissue. This non-tumor lung sample came from over 3 cm beyond the tumor edge. A remark on this clonotype: Its target is unknown. This may stem from a read error, because a much larger clone lies one nucleotide away.

This CDR3 spans 14 amino acids. Germline CDR1 reads MNHNS; CDR2 reads SASEGT. V was shortened by 4 bases and J by 4 bases, with 11 bases between the two germline ends. Findings and caveats of the study: Tumor repertoires had a smaller top 100 clone share than normal lung.

The source of this sequence is a woman between 45 and 65 years old with non-small cell lung cancer. Sequenced material: distant non-tumor lung tissue. This chain joins TRBV6-1 and TRBJ1-5; a possible D gene is TRBD1 (5 bases). CDR3 loop: CASSVYRPNQPQHF. The DNA of the CDR3 is TGTGCCAGCAGTGTATACAGGCCAAATCAGCCCCAGCATTTT.